Sequencing of this TCR beta chain was carried out in a study of T cells after posttransplantation cyclophosphamide. Study findings and constraints: TRB overlap between skin or GI tissue T cells and blood was limited. Recipient CMV seropositivity and CMV reactivation strongly tracked TRB clonality.

Libraries were prepared by immunoSEQ multiplex PCR; TCRdb keeps only in-frame clonotypes and omits some of them. Found here are about 43,000 clones, 90% of them singletons; the top ten hold over 2%. Regarding this clone: Its antigen is unidentified.

V was cut by 2 bases and J by 1 base, with 15 bases left in between. The germline V gene has CDR1 SGHTS and CDR2 YDEGEE. This CDR3 spans 16 amino acids. Busulfan-fludarabine conditioning, marrow transplant, and cyclophosphamide on days +3 and +4 were administered. The chain employs TRBV5-8 and TRBJ1-1; perhaps TRBD1 as D (5 bases). The specimen comprised PBMCs, sampled just over 60 days after allogeneic stem cell transplant with posttransplant cyclophosphamide. The TCR originated in a male patient between 60 and 69 years old who received an allogeneic stem cell transplant from a related donor and was CMV-positive. These T cells may partly come from the graft donor. In DNA form, the CDR3 reads TGTGCCAGCAGCTTCATGAAGGGAAGGGGGAACACTGAAGCTTTCTTT. This translates into CASSFMKGRGNTEAFF.